The entry below describes one TCR beta chain. The table came from immunoSEQ multiplex PCR; TCRdb's copy has only in-frame clones and leaves some out. This table holds approximately 30,000 clones, 80% found once. This entry belongs to a study of T cells in narcolepsy. Study-wide background: Patients with NT1 or NT2 and healthy control donors were enrolled.

Germline V gene lookup returns CDR1 SGHTA and CDR2 FQGNSA. J was trimmed by 3 bases and V by 0 bases; bases with no gene match: 2. The CDR3 has 15 residues. The sequencing sample was made of memory (CD45RA-) CD4+ T cells from blood. The clonotype was recovered from a human donor in good health. V usage is TRBV7-2 and J usage is TRBJ2-1, with 7 bases that match TRBD2. CDR3 coding DNA: TGTGCCAGCAGCTTAGCTGGACTAGTCTACAATGAGCAGTTCTTC. It is translated as CASSLAGLVYNEQFF.